Presented here are 29 T cell receptor beta chains from one specimen sequenced in a study of blood T cell repertoires in COVID-19. Some clones are missing from TCRdb's copy, which holds only in-frame ones; the method was immunoSEQ multiplex PCR. The repertoire has about 59,000 clones, 73% of them found once; the top ten carry roughly 13%. Sequencing was carried out using peripheral blood. All receptors derive from a woman aged 70-85 years with acute or convalescent COVID-19.

This clone was detected only once. V gene TRBV7-6 combines with J gene TRBJ1-4; unclear D gene. Trimming took off 2 bases at V and 3 bases at J, with 19 bases between the two ends. The CDR3 has 18 amino acids. The germline V gene has CDR1 SGHVS and CDR2 FNYEAQ. Here the CDR3 DNA reads TGTGCCAGCAGCTTACTTATTAGCCGAGGTATCGCTAATGAAAAACTGTTTTTT. Its protein is CASSLLISRGIANEKLFF.

This clone turned up a few times. V is TRBV2 and J is TRBJ1-5; the D is unclear. Germline CDR1 SNHLY, CDR2 FYNNEI. This CDR3 has 15 residues. Trimming took 4 bases from V and 0 from J, leaving 10 bases between them. The CDR3 spells CASSVRQLSNQPQHF. DNA of the CDR3: TGTGCCAGCAGTGTGCGGCAGCTTAGCAATCAGCCCCAGCATTTT.

This rearrangement joins TRBV7-9 to TRBJ2-3; TRBD2 matches 7 bases. This CDR3 comprises 16 residues. Germline V gives CDR1 SEHNR, CDR2 FQNEAQ (reference sequence). V dropped 5 bases and J dropped 3; count of bases not matched to a gene: 11. The DNA of the CDR3 is TGTGCCAGCAGCCAGACGCTAGCGGCTACTACAGATACGCAGTATTTT. Amino acid sequence: CASSQTLAATTDTQYF.

This clone was seen a single time. V is TRBV30 and J is TRBJ1-5; D perhaps matches TRBD1 (5 bases). CDR3 size: 15 residues. CDR1 and CDR2 (germline): GTSNPN, SVGIG (reference sequence). Trimming took 3 bases from V and 2 from J, leaving 14 bases between them. In nucleotides, the CDR3 is TGTGCCTGGAGCCCCCCCGGGGGAGGCAATCAGCCCCAGCATTTT. The encoded protein is CAWSPPGGGNQPQHF.

The rearrangement links TRBV18 to TRBJ2-2; a possible D gene is TRBD1 (6 bases). The CDR3 contains 16 residues. The V and J ends lost 1 base and 2 bases respectively, with 11 bases between them. Germline V gene lookup returns CDR1 KGHSH and CDR2 LQKENI. CDR3 bases: TGTGCCAGCTCACCACAGACAGGCCTAAACACCGGGGAGCTGTTTTTT. Its protein product is CASSPQTGLNTGELFF.

This clone was detected once. This chain joins TRBV7-3 and TRBJ2-6; weak D call: TRBD1 (6 bases). V lost 5 bases and J lost 0, with 17 bases in between. The germline CDR1 and CDR2 sequences are SGHTA and FQGTGA. CDR3 size: 18 residues. The CDR3 DNA reads TGTGCCAGCAGCCGTCTCGCAGGGGCACCCTCTGGGGCCAACGTCCTGACTTTC. Its translation: CASSRLAGAPSGANVLTF.

This rearrangement joins TRBV5-5 to TRBJ1-5, with TRBD1 matching 7 bases. V lost 6 bases and J lost 9; bases outside the gene matches: 12. The germline V gene encodes CDR1 SGHKS and CDR2 YYEKEE (reference sequence). The CDR3 has 14 amino acids. CDR3 sequence reads: CASTLSTGDRPQHF. The CDR3 nucleotides read TGTGCCAGCACCCTCTCTACAGGGGATCGGCCCCAGCATTTT.

The J gene is TRBJ1-2, the V gene TRBV6-2 or TRBV6-3; TRBD1 is a possible D gene (5 bases). CDR1 and CDR2 from the germline V gene are MNHEY and SVGEGT. Trimming removed 5 bases from V and 4 bases from J, with 17 bases in between. The CDR3 is 15 residues long. CDR3 nucleotide sequence: TGTGCCAGCAGTCCCACAGGCCCCGAAGGCTATGGCTACACCTTC. Residues: CASSPTGPEGYGYTF.

V is TRBV2 and J is TRBJ2-2; 9 bases line up with TRBD2. Trimming took 7 bases from V and 5 from J; bases not matched to a gene: 8. The CDR3 contains 15 residues. The germline gives CDR1 SNHLY, CDR2 FYNNEI. Here the CDR3 reads CASKGSLAGTGELFF. The CDR3, as DNA: TGTGCCAGCAAGGGTAGTCTAGCGGGGACCGGGGAGCTGTTTTTT.

The gene calls are TRBV5-6 and TRBJ1-1; maybe TRBD1 (6 bases). The CDR3 length is 13 residues. Germline-derived CDR1 and CDR2 are SGHDT and YYEEEE. Between the trimmed V and J ends, which lost 1 base and 11 bases, there was a span of 15 bases. The CDR3 sequence is CASSLYQGHGAFF. The CDR3 region has the DNA TGTGCCAGCAGCTTGTATCAGGGGCACGGCGCTTTCTTT.

Many counts were recorded for this clone. The genes are TRBV6-1 and TRBJ2-7; D perhaps matches TRBD2 (5 bases). Germline CDR1 MNHNS, CDR2 SASEGT. V was clipped by 1 base and J by 3 bases, with 13 bases between them. The CDR3 extends over 15 amino acids. CDR3 in DNA: TGTGCCAGCAGTGAAGGACTCAACGCGGGCTACGAGCAGTACTTC. It specifies CASSEGLNAGYEQYF.

The rearrangement joins TRBV5-1 to TRBJ2-3, with unresolved D. The ends were cut back, 0 bases at V and 8 bases at J, with 13 bases in the middle. The germline V gene has CDR1 SGHRS and CDR2 YFSETQ. The CDR3 has 14 residues. The CDR3 spells CASSLAQPLVTQYF. The CDR3 DNA is TGCGCCAGCAGCTTGGCACAGCCTTTGGTTACGCAGTATTTT. The whole variable domain, remainder taken from reference TRBV5-1 and TRBJ2-3, is KAGVTQTPRYLIKTRGQQVTLSCSPISGHRSVSWYQQTPGQGLQFLFEYFSETQRNKGNFPGRFSGRQFSNSRSEMNVSTLELGDSALYLCASSLAQPLVTQYFGPGTRLTVL.

The CDR3 DNA sequence: TGTGCCAGCAGCCAAGATTGGAGGAACACTGAAGCTTTCTTT. It specifies CASSQDWRNTEAFF. The genes are TRBV3-1 (or the pseudogene TRBV3-2) and TRBJ1-1; D is ambiguous. This CDR3 has 14 amino acids. The germline gives CDR1 LGHDT, CDR2 YNNKEL (reference sequence). V lost 0 bases to trimming and J lost 1 base, with 6 bases between them.

In this sample, this clone turned up many times. The chain has TRBV7-9 and TRBJ1-2, with TRBD1 matching 7 bases. This CDR3 has 15 residues. CDR1 is SEHNR, CDR2 FQNEAQ, per germline (reference sequence). V shed 4 bases and J 0 bases; nucleotides not matched to a gene: 5. The CDR3 coding sequence is TGTGCCAGCAGCTCCCGGGACAGAGCTAACTATGGCTACACCTTC. Translating it yields CASSSRDRANYGYTF.

The gene calls are TRBV6-5 and TRBJ1-1, with D hard to call. The ends were cut back, 8 bases at V and 1 base at J, with 14 bases in the middle. The CDR3 is 14 amino acids. Germline V gene lookup returns CDR1 MNHEY and CDR2 SVGAGI. CDR3: CASVYTGGNTEAFF. CDR3 in DNA: TGTGCCAGCGTATATACCGGAGGGAACACTGAAGCTTTCTTT.

The rearrangement links TRBV5-5 to TRBJ1-2; the D is unclear. Germline V gene sequence: CDR1 SGHKS, CDR2 YYEKEE (reference sequence). Deletions cut 5 bases from V and 5 bases from J, with 16 bases between. The CDR3 loop spans 14 amino acids. The CDR3 nucleotides are TGTGCCAGCAGTCTAACGAGGGAAACGTATGGCTACACCTTC. It translates to CASSLTRETYGYTF. The full variable domain, with the rest looked up from reference TRBV5-5 and TRBJ1-2, is DAGVTQSPTHLIKTRGQQVTLRCSPISGHKSVSWYQQVLGQGPQFIFQYYEKEERGRGNFPDRFSARQFPNYSSELNVNALLLGDSALYLCASSLTRETYGYTFGSGTRLTVV.

The V call is TRBV7-2, the J call TRBJ2-5; 11 bases are shared with TRBD2. The CDR3 sequence is 18 residues long. The germline V gene has CDR1 SGHTA and CDR2 FQGNSA. V gave up 5 bases and J gave up 3 bases; unmatched junction bases: 14. The CDR3 loop is CASSAGASGGIGKETQYF. CDR3 bases: TGTGCCAGCAGCGCCGGGGCTAGCGGGGGGATTGGAAAAGAGACCCAGTACTTC.

The chain uses TRBV5-1 and TRBJ1-2; 9 bases are shared with TRBD1. This CDR3 comprises 14 residues. The ends lost 0 bases at V and 5 bases at J; junction bases unmatched: 2. Germline V gene lookup returns CDR1 SGHRS and CDR2 YFSETQ. Here the CDR3 reads CASSLGGQGYGYTF. CDR3 DNA: TGCGCCAGCAGCTTGGGGGGACAGGGATATGGCTACACCTTC.

The gene calls are TRBV21-1 and TRBJ1-5; TRBD1, as called in the table, went unchecked against the DNA. TRBV21-1 is described as a pseudogene. The CDR3 is 16 amino acids. The CDR3 DNA is TGTGCCAGCAGCAAAACAGGACAGTATAGCAATCAGCCCCAGCATTTT. Translated: CASSKTGQYSNQPQHF.

V is TRBV7-3 and J is TRBJ1-3; maybe TRBD1 (5 bases). The CDR3 extends over 17 amino acids. V was pared by 6 bases and J by 0 bases, with 18 bases between. Germline CDR1 and CDR2: SGHTA and FQGTGA. The CDR3 DNA follows: TGTGCCAGCAGATCGTCGGGGGAGGGTTTCTCTGGAAACACCATATATTTT. It codes for CASRSSGEGFSGNTIYF.

The chain combines TRBV5-4 with TRBJ1-6, with a weak D call TRBD1 (5 bases). Looked up from germline, CDR1 is SGHNT and CDR2 is YYREEE (reference sequence). The CDR3 sequence is 17 residues long. Trimming took off 1 base at V and 6 bases at J, with 17 bases between the two ends. As DNA, the CDR3 is TGTGCCAGCAGCTTGTTTTCAGGGAGGTGGTCTAATTCACCCCTCCACTTT. It is translated as CASSLFSGRWSNSPLHF.

Ten or more counts support this clone. V gene TRBV25-1 combines with J gene TRBJ2-3; D might be TRBD2 (5 bases). CDR1 is MGHDK and CDR2 is SYGVNS in the germline V gene. This CDR3 comprises 11 residues. V was shortened by 6 bases and J by 6 bases, with 7 bases between the two germline ends. The CDR3 nucleotides read TGTGCCAGCAGGCGAGGGGATACGCAGTATTTT. It encodes CASRRGDTQYF.

V gene TRBV7-2 combines with J gene TRBJ2-1; TRBD1 might be the D (5 bases). This CDR3 contains 15 residues. CDR1 and CDR2 (germline): SGHTA, FQGNSA. V lost 5 bases and J lost 0, with 11 bases in between. As DNA, the CDR3 is TGTGCCAGCAGCAGATACAGGAGCTCCTACAATGAGCAGTTCTTC. The encoded protein is CASSRYRSSYNEQFF.

The genes are TRBV2 and TRBJ1-3; D remains ambiguous. There are 15 residues in the CDR3. V was shortened by 6 bases and J by 1 base, with 13 bases between the two germline ends. Germline values: CDR1 SNHLY, CDR2 FYNNEI. The CDR3 DNA follows: TGTGCCAGCAGCCCCGGGAGCCGATCTGGAAACACCATATATTTT. Translation gives CASSPGSRSGNTIYF.

This chain joins TRBV7-2 and TRBJ2-5, with 7 bases lining up with TRBD2. The germline gives CDR1 SGHTA, CDR2 FQGNSA. The CDR3 spans 17 residues. J lost 5 bases, V lost 7 bases, and 19 bases had no gene match. CDR3 DNA: TGTGCCAGCATCGAAGCGCGGGGGACTGGGTTTGTCGAGACCCAGTACTTC. As protein: CASIEARGTGFVETQYF.

The chain uses TRBV5-1 and TRBJ2-2, with 7 bases fitting TRBD1. The CDR3 runs to 13 residues. Germline loops: CDR1 SGHRS, CDR2 YFSETQ. Trimming removed 2 bases from V and 6 bases from J; junction bases left unmatched: 1. The CDR3 spells CASSLTGAGELFF. In DNA form, the CDR3 reads TGCGCCAGCAGCTTAACAGGGGCCGGGGAGCTGTTTTTT.

V is TRBV7-9 and J is TRBJ2-5; D unclear. The V end lost 9 bases, the J end lost 5 bases, and 13 bases lay between the germline ends. Germline CDR1 SEHNR, CDR2 FQNEAQ (reference sequence). This CDR3 contains 12 residues. The CDR3 loop is CASGPSVETQYF. The CDR3 DNA reads TGTGCCAGTGGGCCATCGGTGGAGACCCAGTACTTC.

The chain combines TRBV15 with TRBJ1-2; 10 bases line up with TRBD1. V lost 3 bases to trimming and J lost 3 bases; unmatched junction nucleotides: 4. Germline V gene lookup returns CDR1 LNHNV and CDR2 YYDKDF (reference sequence). This CDR3 region has 15 residues. The CDR3: CATSSRDRGYYGYTF. The CDR3 coding sequence is TGTGCCACCAGCAGTCGGGACAGGGGCTACTATGGCTACACCTTC.

This clone turned up a few times. The V gene is TRBV28, the J gene TRBJ2-2, with TRBD1 matching 9 bases. This CDR3 has 16 residues. V shed 6 bases, J shed 3 bases, and the junction held 8 bases outside the gene matches. Germline V gene lookup returns CDR1 MDHEN and CDR2 SYDVKM. CDR3 residues: CASSPAGTGHTGELFF. The CDR3 nucleotides read TGTGCCAGCAGCCCGGCCGGGACAGGGCACACCGGGGAGCTGTTTTTT.